These 24 T cell receptor beta chains share one sample of origin, sequenced in a study of blood T cells in healthy people across ages. It was with a sample-barcoded 5' primer and a J-beta primer mix that a second PCR of roughly 6 to 12 cycles was run. One entry per CDR3 protein, called by TCRdb with MiXCR from the 5' RACE reads. The sample includes roughly 900,000 distinct CDR3 sequences, about 30% of them seen just once. Sample: blood. All receptors derive from an elderly woman in good health.

In its sample, this clonotype was seen a few times. Since a much larger clone is just one base distant, this may be a read error. The chain is built from TRBV24-1 and TRBJ2-5; D not certain. The CDR3 is made up of 15 amino acids. The germline V gene has CDR1 KGHDR and CDR2 SFDVKD. Trimming pared 4 bases from V and 11 bases from J, leaving 22 bases between. CDR3 coding DNA: TGTGCCACCAGTGAAAATAAGCAAGGGAACAATGAGCAGTACTTC. Its protein is CATSENKQGNNEQYF.

This clonotype has a count of ten or more. The V call is TRBV6-2 or TRBV6-3, the J call TRBJ2-1, with 8 bases lining up with TRBD2. The CDR3 loop spans 15 amino acids. V lost 2 bases, J lost 3 bases, and 3 bases stayed unmatched. Germline-derived CDR1 and CDR2 are MNHEY and SVGEGT. In DNA form, the CDR3 reads TGTGCCAGCAGTTACGAGGGACTAGTCTACAATGAGCAGTTCTTC. Its protein product is CASSYEGLVYNEQFF.

The table lists this clonotype with a few counts. This may come from a read error, since a much larger clone is one base off. In nucleotides, the CDR3 is TGTGCCAGCAGGTTAGCAGCAGGGAACGGCTACACCTTC. This codes for CASRLAAGNGYTF. The chain joins TRBV7-2 to TRBJ1-2, with D possibly matching TRBD1 (5 bases). The CDR3 consists of 13 residues. CDR1 is SGHTA, CDR2 FQGNSA, per germline.

J is TRBJ1-6 and V is TRBV20-1; the D gene is possibly TRBD1 (5 bases). CDR3 length: 16 amino acids. V was pared by 8 bases and J by 7 bases, with 24 bases between. The V gene's germline CDR1 is DFQATT and CDR2 SNEGSKA (reference sequence). As DNA, the CDR3 is TGCAGTACCAGTGAGGCCGGGGCCCCGGGGAATTCACCCCTCCACTTT. It translates to CSTSEAGAPGNSPLHF.

This clonotype was recorded many times. The V call is TRBV6-6, the J call TRBJ2-1, with TRBD1 matching over 7 bases. Germline V CDR1 and CDR2: MNHNY, SVGAGI (reference sequence). This CDR3 has 13 amino acids. Germline trimming cut 2 bases from V and 10 bases from J; bases unmatched to any gene: 5. For the CDR3, the DNA is TGTGCCAGCAGTTACGACAGGGTAAGGGAGCAGTTCTTC. It translates to CASSYDRVREQFF.

This clonotype occurred once. A read error may explain this, as a much larger clone is one base away. V is TRBV6-5 and J is TRBJ2-3; TRBD2 aligns across 7 bases. CDR1 and CDR2 (germline): MNHEY, SVGAGI. The CDR3 is 16 residues long. The CDR3 DNA reads as TGTGTCAGCAGTTATGAGGCGGGGGTTCCCACAGATACGCAGTATTTT. Protein sequence: CVSSYEAGVPTDTQYF.

This clonotype appeared many times. The chain employs TRBV7-2 and TRBJ1-2, with unresolved D. Trimming removed 5 bases at V and 7 bases at J, with 20 bases between. This CDR3 has 15 amino acids. Germline CDR1 and CDR2: SGHTA and FQGNSA. The CDR3 loop is CASSPILPGRSGYTF. The CDR3 DNA follows: TGTGCCAGCAGCCCGATCCTCCCGGGGAGAAGTGGCTACACCTTC.

Concerning this clonotype itself: A much more abundant neighbour one base away suggests this may be a read error. The genes are TRBV5-1 and TRBJ1-1, with 8 bases fitting TRBD1. The germline V gene has CDR1 SGHRS and CDR2 YFSETQ. With 4 bases clipped from V and 2 bases from J, the junction kept 7 bases outside the gene matches. There are 15 residues in the CDR3. CDR3 sequence: CASSTGQGGNTEAFF. The CDR3 nucleotides are TGCGCCAGCAGCACCGGACAGGGCGGTAACACTGAAGCTTTCTTT.

This clonotype has ten or more counts. The chain has TRBV20-1 and TRBJ2-7, with 12 positions matching TRBD1. The trim removed 3 bases at V and 6 bases at J, leaving 9 bases unmatched. The germline V gene has CDR1 DFQATT and CDR2 SNEGSKA (reference sequence). There are 15 residues in the CDR3. The CDR3 nucleotides read TGCAGTGCTAGTCGGCCCGGGACAGGGGGCGGCGAGCAGTACTTC. It specifies CSASRPGTGGGEQYF.

The table lists this clonotype with many counts. The V and J genes are TRBV6-5 and TRBJ2-1, with D perhaps TRBD1 (5 bases). The germline gives CDR1 MNHEY, CDR2 SVGAGI. The CDR3 has 15 amino acids. Trimming removed 5 bases at V and 0 bases at J, with 11 bases between. CDR3 loop: CASSVWGASYNEQFF. The CDR3 DNA reads TGTGCCAGCAGTGTCTGGGGCGCCTCCTACAATGAGCAGTTCTTC.

In its sample, this clonotype was seen a few times. A clone one base away is much larger, so this may be a read error. J is TRBJ2-5 and V is TRBV6-7, with TRBD2 matching over 7 bases. The J call may be wrong; the DNA end is better matched by TRBJ2-7. TRBV6-7 qualifies as an ORF whose function is uncertain. The CDR3 extends over 16 amino acids. This CDR3 reads CASSHRDYPLSDEQYF. The DNA for the CDR3 is TGTGCCAGCAGTCACCGGGACTACCCTCTCTCGGACGAGCAGTACTTC.

This clonotype was observed many times. This sequence joins TRBV28 and TRBJ2-5; 9 positions agree with TRBD1. V trimming: 1 base; J trimming: 6 bases; junction bases outside the gene matches: 6. CDR3 size: 15 residues. Per the germline V gene, CDR1 is MDHEN and CDR2 is SYDVKM. The CDR3 DNA is TGTGCCAGCAGTTTATCCCGGACAGGGGTGAAGACCCAGTACTTC. As protein: CASSLSRTGVKTQYF. Based on the CDR3 plus reference TRBV28 and TRBJ2-5, the full variable domain is DVKVTQSSRYLVKRTGEKVFLECVQDMDHENMFWYRQDPGLGLRLIYFSYDVKMKEKGDIPEGYSVSREKKERFSLILESASTNQTSMYLCASSLSRTGVKTQYFGPGTRLLVL.

For the CDR3, the DNA is TGCGCCAGCAGCTTGGATACGGACGGGGCCACAGATACGCAGTATTTT. Its translation is CASSLDTDGATDTQYF. V usage is TRBV5-1 and J usage is TRBJ2-3; D tentatively reads TRBD1 or TRBD2 (5 bases each). The germline V and J ends were trimmed by 0 bases and 2 bases, with 13 bases remaining between them. Looked up from germline, CDR1 is SGHRS and CDR2 is YFSETQ. This CDR3 has 16 residues.

The chain combines TRBV7-8 with TRBJ2-5; perhaps TRBD2 as D (6 bases). The germline gives CDR1 SGHVS, CDR2 FQNEAQ. The ends were cut back, 1 base at V and 11 bases at J, with 14 bases in the middle. This CDR3 is 13 amino acids long. DNA of the CDR3: TGTGCCAGCAGCTTAGTCAAGGGTCGGGAGCAGTACTTC. It is translated as CASSLVKGREQYF.

The chain employs TRBV30 and TRBJ1-2; no clear D. Germline V gene data show CDR1 as GTSNPN and CDR2 as SVGIG (reference sequence). This CDR3 spans 17 amino acids. The V end was cut by 4 bases, the J end by 1 base, with 22 bases between. The CDR3 coding sequence is TGTGCCTGGACCGACTTCGGAGTACCGACTCTTAACTATGGCTACACCTTC. Translating it yields CAWTDFGVPTLNYGYTF.

The chain recombines TRBV12-3 or TRBV12-4 with TRBJ2-7; no clear D. This CDR3 contains 11 residues. V lost 4 bases and J lost 7, with 8 bases in between. The CDR3 bases are TGTGCCAGCAGTTCCCGTAGGGAGCAGTACTTC. Translation: CASSSRREQYF.

This clonotype appeared a few times. This may come from a read error, since a much larger clone is one base off. The chain employs TRBV6-2 or TRBV6-3 and TRBJ2-3; 10 positions agree with TRBD2. V was pared by 6 bases and J by 4 bases, with 4 bases of the junction left unmatched. The germline V gene has CDR1 MNHEY and CDR2 SVGEGT. The CDR3 sequence is 14 residues long. This chain's CDR3 is CASRRTSGSDTQYF. Here the CDR3 DNA reads TGTGCCAGCAGACGGACTAGCGGCTCAGATACGCAGTATTTT.

V and J are TRBV7-8 and TRBJ2-5, with D perhaps assigned TRBD1 or TRBD2 (5 bases each). The CDR3 sequence is 16 residues long. Germline lookup yields CDR1 SGHVS and CDR2 FQNEAQ. V was shortened by 5 bases and J by 11 bases, with 27 bases between the two germline ends. This chain's CDR3 is CASSLLGGNSYNGQYF. DNA of the CDR3: TGTGCCAGCAGCCTCCTTGGGGGTAACTCCTACAATGGGCAGTACTTC.

This clonotype was detected many times. The rearrangement links TRBV6-2 or TRBV6-3 to TRBJ2-7; maybe TRBD2 (5 bases). CDR1 is MNHEY and CDR2 is SVGEGT in the germline V gene. V was cut by 5 bases and J by 2 bases, with 16 bases left in between. The CDR3 length is 15 residues. The CDR3 here is CASSIPFGETYEQYF. The CDR3 DNA is TGTGCCAGCAGTATCCCTTTTGGGGAGACCTACGAGCAGTACTTC.

This clonotype showed up many times. J is TRBJ2-1 and V is TRBV5-5, with D tentatively TRBD1 (6 bases). Germline V gene sequence: CDR1 SGHKS, CDR2 YYEKEE (reference sequence). The CDR3 is made up of 16 amino acids. The ends were cut back, 4 bases at V and 1 base at J, with 15 bases in the middle. This CDR3 reads CASSLQGEVSYNEQFF. The CDR3 nucleotides read TGTGCCAGCAGCCTACAGGGTGAAGTATCCTACAATGAGCAGTTCTTC.

A few counts support this clonotype. This rearrangement joins TRBV12-3 or TRBV12-4 to TRBJ2-2; D is undetermined. V was clipped by 8 bases and J by 2 bases, with 3 bases between them. CDR3 length equals 11 residues. CDR3 protein: CASFNTGELFF. The CDR3 DNA is TGTGCCAGCTTTAACACCGGGGAGCTGTTTTTT.

Regarding this clonotype: A much larger clone sits a single nucleotide away, making a read error possible. The CDR3 region is CASSYEGGSYNEQYF. DNA for the CDR3: TGTGCCAGCAGTTACGAAGGGGGTTCCTACAATGAGCAGTACTTC. V is TRBV6-6 and J is TRBJ2-5; D possibly corresponds to TRBD1 (6 bases). This CDR3 is 15 amino acids long. Trimming cost V 2 bases and J 11 bases, with 21 bases left between them. Germline lookup yields CDR1 MNHNY and CDR2 SVGAGI (reference sequence).

Comment on this clonotype: A much larger clone lies one base from this, so it may be a read error. The rearrangement links TRBV4-3 to TRBJ2-1; 8 nucleotides match TRBD2. The DNA end lines up better with TRBJ2-7; the J call may be wrong. The CDR3 consists of 15 residues. Germline CDR1 is LGHNA and CDR2 is YSLEER. CDR3 residues: CASSRTALADNEQYF. The CDR3 region has the DNA TGCGCCAGCAGCCGTACAGCACTAGCGGACAATGAGCAGTACTTC.

This clonotype came up many times. V gene TRBV5-1 combines with J gene TRBJ2-1, with D possibly TRBD2 on 6 matching bases. Germline V lookup: CDR1 SGHRS, CDR2 YFSETQ. This CDR3 region has 16 residues. V was shortened by 1 base and J by 0 bases, with 11 bases between the two germline ends. The CDR3 protein is CASSLSHGSSYNEQFF. For the CDR3, the DNA is TGCGCCAGCAGCTTGTCTCACGGGAGCTCCTACAATGAGCAGTTCTTC.